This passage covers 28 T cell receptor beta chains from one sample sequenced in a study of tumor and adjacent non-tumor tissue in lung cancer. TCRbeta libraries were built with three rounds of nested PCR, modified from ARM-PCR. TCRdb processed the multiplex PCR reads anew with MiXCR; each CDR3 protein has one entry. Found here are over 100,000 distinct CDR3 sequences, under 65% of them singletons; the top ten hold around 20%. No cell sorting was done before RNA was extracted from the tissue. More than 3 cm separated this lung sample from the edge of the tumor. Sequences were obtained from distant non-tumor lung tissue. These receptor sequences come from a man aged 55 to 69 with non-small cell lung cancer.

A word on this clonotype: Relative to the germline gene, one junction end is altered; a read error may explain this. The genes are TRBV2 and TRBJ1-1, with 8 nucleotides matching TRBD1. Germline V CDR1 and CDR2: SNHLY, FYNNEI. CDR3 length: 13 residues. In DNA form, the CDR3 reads TGTGCCAGCAGTTGGACAGGGACCACTGAGGCTTTCTTT. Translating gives CASSWTGTTEAFF. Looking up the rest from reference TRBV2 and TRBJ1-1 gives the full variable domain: EPEVTQTPSHQVTQMGQEVILRCVPISNHLYFYWYRQILGQKVEFLVSFYNNEISEKSEIFDDQFSVERPDGSNFTLKIRSTKLEDSAMYFCASSWTGTTEAFFGQGTRLTVV.

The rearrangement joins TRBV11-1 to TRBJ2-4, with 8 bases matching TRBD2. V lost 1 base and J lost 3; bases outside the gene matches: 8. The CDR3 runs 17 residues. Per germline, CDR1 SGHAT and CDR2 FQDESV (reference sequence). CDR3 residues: CASSLGSSGGLKNIQYF. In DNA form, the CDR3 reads TGTGCCAGCAGCTTAGGATCCAGCGGGGGCCTCAAAAACATTCAGTACTTC.

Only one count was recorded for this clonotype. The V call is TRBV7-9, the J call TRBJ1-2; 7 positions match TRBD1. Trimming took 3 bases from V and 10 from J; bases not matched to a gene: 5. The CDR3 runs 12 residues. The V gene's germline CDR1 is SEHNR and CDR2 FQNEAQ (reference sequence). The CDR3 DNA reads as TGTGCCAGCAGCTTGGACAGGCATGACTACACCTTC. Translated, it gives CASSLDRHDYTF.

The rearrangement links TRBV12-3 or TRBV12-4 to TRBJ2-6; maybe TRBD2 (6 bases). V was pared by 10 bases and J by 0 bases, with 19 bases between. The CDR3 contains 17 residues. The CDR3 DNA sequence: TGTGCCAAAAGTCCTGGGACTTCAGTCTCTGGGGCCAACGTCCTGACTTTC. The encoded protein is CAKSPGTSVSGANVLTF.

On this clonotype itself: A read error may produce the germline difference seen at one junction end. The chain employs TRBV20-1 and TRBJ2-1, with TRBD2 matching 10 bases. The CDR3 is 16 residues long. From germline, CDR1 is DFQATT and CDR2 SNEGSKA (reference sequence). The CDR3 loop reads CNAGASGSARYNEQFF. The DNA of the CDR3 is TGCAATGCTGGAGCTAGCGGGAGTGCTAGGTACAATGAGCAGTTCTTC.

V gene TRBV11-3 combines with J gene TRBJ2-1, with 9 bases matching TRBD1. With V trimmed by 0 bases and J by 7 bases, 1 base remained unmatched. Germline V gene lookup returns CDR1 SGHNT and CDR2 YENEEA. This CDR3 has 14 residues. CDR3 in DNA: TGTGCCAGCAGCTTAGAGACAGGGGGGAATGAGCAGTTCTTC. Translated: CASSLETGGNEQFF.

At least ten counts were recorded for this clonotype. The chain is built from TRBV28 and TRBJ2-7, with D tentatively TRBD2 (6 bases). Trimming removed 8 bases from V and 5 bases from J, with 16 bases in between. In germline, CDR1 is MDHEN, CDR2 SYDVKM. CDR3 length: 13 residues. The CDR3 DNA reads TGTGCCAGCGTTGGGAGGTTGGCCCACGAGCAGTACTTC. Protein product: CASVGRLAHEQYF.

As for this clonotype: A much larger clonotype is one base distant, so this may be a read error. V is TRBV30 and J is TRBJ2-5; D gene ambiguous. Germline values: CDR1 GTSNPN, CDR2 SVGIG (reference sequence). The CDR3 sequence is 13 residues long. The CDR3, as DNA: TGTGCCTGGACCCTGGGATTGGAAGATACCCAGTACTTC. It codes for CAWTLGLEDTQYF. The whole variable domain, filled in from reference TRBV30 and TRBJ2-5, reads SQTIHQWPATLVQPVGSPLSLECTVEGTSNPNLYWYRQAAGRGLQLLFYSVGIGQISSEVPQNLSASRPQDRQFILSSKKLLLSDSGFYLCAWTLGLEDTQYFGPGTRLLVL.

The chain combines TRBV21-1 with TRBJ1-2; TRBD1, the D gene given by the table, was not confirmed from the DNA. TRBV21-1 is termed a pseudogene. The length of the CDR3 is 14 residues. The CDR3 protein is CASSKDVAGEGHTF. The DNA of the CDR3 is TGTGCCAGCAGCAAAGACGTCGCCGGGGAAGGCCACACCTTC.

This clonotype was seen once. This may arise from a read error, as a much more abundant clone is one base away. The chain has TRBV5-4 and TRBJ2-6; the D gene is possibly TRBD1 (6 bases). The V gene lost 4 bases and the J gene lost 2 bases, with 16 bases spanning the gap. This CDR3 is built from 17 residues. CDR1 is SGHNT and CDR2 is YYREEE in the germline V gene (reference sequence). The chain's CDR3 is CASSETGRNPGANVLTF. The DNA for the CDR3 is TGTGCCAGCAGCGAGACAGGAAGAAACCCTGGGGCCAACGTCCTGACTTTC.

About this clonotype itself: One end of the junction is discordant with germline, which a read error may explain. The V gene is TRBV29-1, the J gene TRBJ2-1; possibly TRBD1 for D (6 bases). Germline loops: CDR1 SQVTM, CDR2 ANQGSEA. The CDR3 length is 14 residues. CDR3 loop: CSLAFRQVGNEQFF. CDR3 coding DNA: TGCAGCCTCGCTTTTAGACAGGTTGGCAATGAACAGTTCTTC.

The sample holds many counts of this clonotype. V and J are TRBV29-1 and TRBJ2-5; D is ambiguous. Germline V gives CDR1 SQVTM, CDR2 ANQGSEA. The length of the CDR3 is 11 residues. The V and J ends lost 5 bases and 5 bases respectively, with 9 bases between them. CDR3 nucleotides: TGCAGCGTTTTAATTAGCGAGACCCAGTACTTC. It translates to CSVLISETQYF.

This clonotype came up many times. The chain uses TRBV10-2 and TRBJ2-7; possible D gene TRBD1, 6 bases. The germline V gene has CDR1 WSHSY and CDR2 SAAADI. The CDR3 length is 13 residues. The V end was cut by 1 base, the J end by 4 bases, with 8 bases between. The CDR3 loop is CASSELGGYEQYF. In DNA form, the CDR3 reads TGCGCCAGCAGTGAGTTAGGGGGTTACGAGCAGTACTTC.

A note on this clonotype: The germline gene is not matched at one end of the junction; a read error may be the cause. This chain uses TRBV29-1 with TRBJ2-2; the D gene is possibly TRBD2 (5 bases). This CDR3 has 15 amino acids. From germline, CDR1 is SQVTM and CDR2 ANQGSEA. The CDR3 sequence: CSVRHDTSNTGEPFF. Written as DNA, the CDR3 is TGTAGCGTTCGACACGACACCTCAAACACCGGGGAGCCGTTTTTT.

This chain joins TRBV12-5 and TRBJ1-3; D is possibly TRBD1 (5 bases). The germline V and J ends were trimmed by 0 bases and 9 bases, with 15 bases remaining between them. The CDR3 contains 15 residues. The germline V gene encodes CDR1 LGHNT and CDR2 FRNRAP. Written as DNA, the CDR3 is TGTGCTAGTGGTTTGGTACTCGGGGGAGAAATCACCATATATTTT. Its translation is CASGLVLGGEITIYF.

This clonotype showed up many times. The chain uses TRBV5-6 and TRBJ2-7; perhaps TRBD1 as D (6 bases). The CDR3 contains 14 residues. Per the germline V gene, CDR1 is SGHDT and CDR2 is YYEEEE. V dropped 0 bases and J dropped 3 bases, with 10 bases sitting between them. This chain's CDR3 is CASSLGEGGYEQYF. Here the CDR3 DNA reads TGTGCCAGCAGCTTGGGCGAAGGGGGCTACGAGCAGTACTTC.

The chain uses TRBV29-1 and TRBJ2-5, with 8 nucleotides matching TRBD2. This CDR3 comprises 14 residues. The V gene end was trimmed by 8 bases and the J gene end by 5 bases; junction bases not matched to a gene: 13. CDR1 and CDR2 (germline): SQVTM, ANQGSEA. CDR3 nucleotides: TGCAGCATTGGAAGCGGGGGACCTTCGGAGACCCAGTACTTC. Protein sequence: CSIGSGGPSETQYF.

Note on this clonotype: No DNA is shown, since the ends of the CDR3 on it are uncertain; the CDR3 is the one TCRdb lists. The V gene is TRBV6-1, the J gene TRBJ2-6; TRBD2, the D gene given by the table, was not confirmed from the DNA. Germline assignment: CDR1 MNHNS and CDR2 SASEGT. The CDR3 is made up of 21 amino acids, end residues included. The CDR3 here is CASSEAPPFAGGTPGANVPTF.

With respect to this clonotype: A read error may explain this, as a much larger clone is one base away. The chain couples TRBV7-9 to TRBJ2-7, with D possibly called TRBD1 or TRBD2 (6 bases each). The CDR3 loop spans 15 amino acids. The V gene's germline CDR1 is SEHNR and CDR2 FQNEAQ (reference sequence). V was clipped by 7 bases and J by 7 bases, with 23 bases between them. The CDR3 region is CASIFDGGQRKEQYF. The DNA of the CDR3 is TGTGCCAGCATCTTCGACGGGGGACAAAGAAAGGAGCAGTACTTC.

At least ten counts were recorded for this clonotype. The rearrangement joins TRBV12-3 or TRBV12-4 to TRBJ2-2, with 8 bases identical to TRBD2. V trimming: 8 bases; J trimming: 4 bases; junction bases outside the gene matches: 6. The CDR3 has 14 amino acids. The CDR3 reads CASRTGGSTGELFF. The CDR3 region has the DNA TGTGCCAGCCGGACGGGGGGGAGCACCGGGGAGCTGTTTTTT.

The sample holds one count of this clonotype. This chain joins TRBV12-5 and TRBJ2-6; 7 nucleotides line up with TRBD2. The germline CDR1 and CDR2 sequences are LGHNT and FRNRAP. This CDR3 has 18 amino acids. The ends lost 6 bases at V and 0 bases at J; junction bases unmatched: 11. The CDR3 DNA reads TGTGCTAGTGGACACGGACTAGAGAGAGGCTCTGGGGCCAACGTCCTGACTTTC. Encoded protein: CASGHGLERGSGANVLTF.

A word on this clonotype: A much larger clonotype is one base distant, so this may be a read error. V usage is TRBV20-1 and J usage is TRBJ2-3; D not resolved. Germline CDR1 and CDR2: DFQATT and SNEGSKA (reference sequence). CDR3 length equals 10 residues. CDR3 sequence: CNAGADTQYF. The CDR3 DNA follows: TGCAATGCTGGGGCAGATACGCAGTATTTT.

The CDR3 nucleotides read TGCGCCAGCAGCCAAGACTGCAGGACGCGGACCAATGAGCAGTTCTTC. Its translation: CASSQDCRTRTNEQFF. The chain employs TRBV4-3 and TRBJ2-1; no firm D call. Germline loops: CDR1 LGHNA, CDR2 YSLEER. The CDR3 covers 16 residues. V shed 0 bases and J shed 6 bases, with 15 bases lying between them.

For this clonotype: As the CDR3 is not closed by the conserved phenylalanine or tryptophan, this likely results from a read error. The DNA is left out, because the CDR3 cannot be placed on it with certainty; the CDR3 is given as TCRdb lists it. CDR3 in amino acids: CASSFGQGPHEQYL. The V call is TRBV12-3 or TRBV12-4, the J call TRBJ2-7; the DNA was not used to check the table's D call, TRBD1. The CDR3 adds up to 14 amino acids, both ends counted.

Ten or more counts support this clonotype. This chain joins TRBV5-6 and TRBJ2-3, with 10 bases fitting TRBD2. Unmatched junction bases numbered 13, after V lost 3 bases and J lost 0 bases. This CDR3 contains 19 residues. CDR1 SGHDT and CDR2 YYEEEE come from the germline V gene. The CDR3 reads CASSWRGSSGGPSTDTQYF. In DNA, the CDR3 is TGTGCCAGCAGCTGGAGGGGGTCTAGCGGGGGCCCGAGCACAGATACGCAGTATTTT.

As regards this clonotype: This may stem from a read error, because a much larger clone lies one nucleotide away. The CDR3 protein is CASSQLGQGGNQSQHF. The CDR3 coding sequence is TGTGCCAGCAGTCAATTGGGACAGGGAGGCAATCAGTCCCAGCATTTT. This chain joins TRBV28 and TRBJ1-5; 9 nucleotides agree with TRBD1. Germline V CDR1 and CDR2: MDHEN, SYDVKM. This CDR3 has 16 amino acids.

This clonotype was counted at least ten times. CDR3 bases: TGTGCCAGCAGCTCGGACGCCGAGACAGGTTTCAACTATGGCTACACCTTC. Translating gives CASSSDAETGFNYGYTF. This chain connects TRBV7-9 to TRBJ1-2; tentatively, D is TRBD1 (6 bases). The V end was cut by 4 bases, the J end by 2 bases, with 20 bases between. The CDR3 has 17 amino acids. Germline V CDR1 and CDR2: SEHNR, FQNEAQ (reference sequence). Complete variable domain (other parts from reference TRBV7-9 and TRBJ1-2): DTGVSQNPRHKITKRGQNVTFRCDPISEHNRLYWYRQTLGQGPEFLTYFQNEAQLEKSRLLSDRFSAERPKGSFSTLEIQRTEQGDSAMYLCASSSDAETGFNYGYTFGSGTRLTVV.

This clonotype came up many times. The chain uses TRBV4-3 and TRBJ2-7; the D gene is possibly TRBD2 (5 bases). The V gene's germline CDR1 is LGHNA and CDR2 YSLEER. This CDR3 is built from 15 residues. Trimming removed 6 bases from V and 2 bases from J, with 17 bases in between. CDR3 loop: CASSPRPDGAYEQYF. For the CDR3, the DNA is TGCGCCAGCAGTCCACGCCCGGACGGGGCCTACGAGCAGTACTTC.